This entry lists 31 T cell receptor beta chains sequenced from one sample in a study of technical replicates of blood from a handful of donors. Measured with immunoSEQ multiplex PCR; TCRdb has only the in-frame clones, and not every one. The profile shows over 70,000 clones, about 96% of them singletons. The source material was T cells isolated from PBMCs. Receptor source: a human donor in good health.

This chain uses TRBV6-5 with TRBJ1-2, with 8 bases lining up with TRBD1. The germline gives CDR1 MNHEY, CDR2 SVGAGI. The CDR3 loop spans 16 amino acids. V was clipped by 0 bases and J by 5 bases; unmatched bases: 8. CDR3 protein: CASSYSVTGDLYGYTF. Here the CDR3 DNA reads TGTGCCAGCAGTTACTCGGTGACAGGGGACCTGTATGGCTACACCTTC.

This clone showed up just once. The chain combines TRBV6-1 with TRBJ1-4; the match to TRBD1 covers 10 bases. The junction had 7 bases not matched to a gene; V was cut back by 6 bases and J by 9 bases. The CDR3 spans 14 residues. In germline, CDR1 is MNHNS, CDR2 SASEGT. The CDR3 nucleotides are TGTGCCAGCAGGGCCGGGACAGGGGTTCAAAAACTGTTTTTT. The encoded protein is CASRAGTGVQKLFF.

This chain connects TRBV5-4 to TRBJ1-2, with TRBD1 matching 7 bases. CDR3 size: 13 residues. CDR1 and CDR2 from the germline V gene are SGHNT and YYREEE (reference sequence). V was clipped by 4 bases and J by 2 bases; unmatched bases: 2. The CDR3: CASSLGQNYGYTF. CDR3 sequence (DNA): TGTGCCAGCAGCCTGGGACAGAACTATGGCTACACCTTC.

This chain's CDR3 is CASSPPRYRLMETQYF. The CDR3 DNA is TGTGCCAGCTCACCACCGCGTTATCGTCTGATGGAGACCCAGTACTTC. The chain employs TRBV18 and TRBJ2-5; D is unclear. V was clipped by 0 bases and J by 5 bases, with 16 bases between them. The CDR3 consists of 16 residues. Germline V lookup: CDR1 KGHSH, CDR2 LQKENI.

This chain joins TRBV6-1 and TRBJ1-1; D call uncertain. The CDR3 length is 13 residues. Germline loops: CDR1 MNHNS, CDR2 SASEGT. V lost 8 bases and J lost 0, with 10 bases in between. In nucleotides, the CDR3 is TGTGCCAGCCTTATTAGCATGAACACTGAAGCTTTCTTT. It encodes CASLISMNTEAFF.

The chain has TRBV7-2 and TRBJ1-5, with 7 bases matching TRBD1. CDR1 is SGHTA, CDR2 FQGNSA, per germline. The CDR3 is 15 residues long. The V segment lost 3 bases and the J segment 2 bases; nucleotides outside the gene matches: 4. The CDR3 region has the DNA TGTGCCAGCAGCTTTCGACAGGGAGGCAATCAGCCCCAGCATTTT. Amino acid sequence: CASSFRQGGNQPQHF. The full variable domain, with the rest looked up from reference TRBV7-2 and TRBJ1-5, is GAGVSQSPSNKVTEKGKDVELRCDPISGHTALYWYRQSLGQGLEFLIYFQGNSAPDKSGLPSDRFSAERTGGSVSTLTIQRTQQEDSAVYLCASSFRQGGNQPQHFGDGTRLSIL.

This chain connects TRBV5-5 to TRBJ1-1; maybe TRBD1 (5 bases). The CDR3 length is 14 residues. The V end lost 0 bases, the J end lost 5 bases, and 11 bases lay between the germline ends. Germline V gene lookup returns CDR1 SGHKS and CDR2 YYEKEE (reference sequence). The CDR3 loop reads CASSLATGVTEAFF. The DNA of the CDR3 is TGTGCCAGCAGCTTGGCCACGGGGGTGACTGAAGCTTTCTTT.

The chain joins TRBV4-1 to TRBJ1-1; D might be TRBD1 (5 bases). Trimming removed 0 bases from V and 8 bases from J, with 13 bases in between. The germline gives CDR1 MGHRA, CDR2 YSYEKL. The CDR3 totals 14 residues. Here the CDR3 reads CASSQDGGNAEAFF. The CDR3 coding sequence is TGCGCCAGCAGCCAAGACGGGGGGAACGCGGAAGCTTTCTTT.

DNA of the CDR3: TGCGCCAGCAGCCGGGGACTAGCCACAGATACGCAGTATTTT. It encodes CASSRGLATDTQYF. This chain uses TRBV4-1 with TRBJ2-3, with TRBD2 identical over 9 bases. There are 14 residues in the CDR3. Unmatched junction bases numbered 1, after V lost 4 bases and J lost 2 bases. The germline V gene has CDR1 MGHRA and CDR2 YSYEKL.

The DNA of the CDR3 is TGTGCCAGCAGTTTATTGGAACAGGGCCCATACGAGCAGTACTTC. Its protein product is CASSLLEQGPYEQYF. The rearrangement joins TRBV28 to TRBJ2-7, with D tentatively TRBD1 (6 bases). V dropped 1 base and J dropped 4 bases, with 14 bases sitting between them. This CDR3 contains 15 residues. Germline V gene lookup returns CDR1 MDHEN and CDR2 SYDVKM.

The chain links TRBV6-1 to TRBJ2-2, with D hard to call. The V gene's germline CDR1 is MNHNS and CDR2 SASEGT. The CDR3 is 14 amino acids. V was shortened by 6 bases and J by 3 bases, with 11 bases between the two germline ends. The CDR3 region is CASSQMIDTGELFF. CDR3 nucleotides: TGTGCCAGCAGCCAAATGATAGACACCGGGGAGCTGTTTTTT.

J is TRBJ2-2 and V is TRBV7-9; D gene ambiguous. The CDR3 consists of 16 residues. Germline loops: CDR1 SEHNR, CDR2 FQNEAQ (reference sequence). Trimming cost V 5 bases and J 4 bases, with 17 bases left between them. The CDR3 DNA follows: TGTGCCAGCAGCCCTACACAGAGCCCCATCACCGGGGAGCTGTTTTTT. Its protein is CASSPTQSPITGELFF.

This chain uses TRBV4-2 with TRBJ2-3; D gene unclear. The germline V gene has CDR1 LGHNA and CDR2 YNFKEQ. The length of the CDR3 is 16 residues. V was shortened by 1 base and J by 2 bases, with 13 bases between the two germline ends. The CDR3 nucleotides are TGTGCCAGCAGCCAAGCCCTAGGTGGTAACACAGATACGCAGTATTTT. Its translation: CASSQALGGNTDTQYF.

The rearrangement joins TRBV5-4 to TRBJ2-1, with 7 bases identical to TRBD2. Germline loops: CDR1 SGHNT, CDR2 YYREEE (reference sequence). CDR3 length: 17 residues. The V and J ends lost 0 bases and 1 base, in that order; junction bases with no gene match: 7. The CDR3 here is CASSLVGGGPSYNEQFF. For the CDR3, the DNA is TGTGCCAGCAGCTTGGTCGGGGGAGGGCCATCCTACAATGAGCAGTTCTTC.

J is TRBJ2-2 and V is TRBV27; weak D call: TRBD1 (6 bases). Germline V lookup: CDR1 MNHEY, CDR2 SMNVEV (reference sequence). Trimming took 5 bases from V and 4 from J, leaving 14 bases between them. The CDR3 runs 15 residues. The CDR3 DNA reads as TGTGCCAGCAGTCCGCGACAGGTCCCCACCGGGGAGCTGTTTTTT. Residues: CASSPRQVPTGELFF.

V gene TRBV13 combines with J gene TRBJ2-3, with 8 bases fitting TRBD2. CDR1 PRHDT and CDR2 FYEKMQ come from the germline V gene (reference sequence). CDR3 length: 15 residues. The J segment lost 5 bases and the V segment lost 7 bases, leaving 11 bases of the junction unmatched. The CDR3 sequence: CASKDAGGLVDTQYF. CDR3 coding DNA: TGTGCCAGCAAGGATGCGGGGGGCCTCGTAGATACGCAGTATTTT.

In DNA, the CDR3 is TGTGCCAGCATCGAAACTTGGGGACAGGGTGAGTTTGTGGACTATGGCTACACCTTC. Translating it yields CASIETWGQGEFVDYGYTF. The chain couples TRBV21-1 to TRBJ1-2; TRBD1 is taken as the D call from the table, unchecked against the DNA. TRBV21-1 is classified as a pseudogene. The CDR3 spans 19 residues.

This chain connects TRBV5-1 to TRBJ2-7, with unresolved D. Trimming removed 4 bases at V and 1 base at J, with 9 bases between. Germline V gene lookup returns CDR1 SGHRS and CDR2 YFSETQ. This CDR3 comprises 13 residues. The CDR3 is CASSGDISYEQYF. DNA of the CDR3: TGCGCCAGCAGCGGTGACATTTCCTACGAGCAGTACTTC. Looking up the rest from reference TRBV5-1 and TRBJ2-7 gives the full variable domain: KAGVTQTPRYLIKTRGQQVTLSCSPISGHRSVSWYQQTPGQGLQFLFEYFSETQRNKGNFPGRFSGRQFSNSRSEMNVSTLELGDSALYLCASSGDISYEQYFGPGTRLTVT.

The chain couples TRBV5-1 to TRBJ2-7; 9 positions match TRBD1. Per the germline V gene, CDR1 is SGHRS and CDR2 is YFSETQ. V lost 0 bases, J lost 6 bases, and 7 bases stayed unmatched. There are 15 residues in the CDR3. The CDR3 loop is CASSLVSQGAGEQYF. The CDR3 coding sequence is TGCGCCAGCAGCTTGGTTTCACAGGGGGCGGGCGAGCAGTACTTC.

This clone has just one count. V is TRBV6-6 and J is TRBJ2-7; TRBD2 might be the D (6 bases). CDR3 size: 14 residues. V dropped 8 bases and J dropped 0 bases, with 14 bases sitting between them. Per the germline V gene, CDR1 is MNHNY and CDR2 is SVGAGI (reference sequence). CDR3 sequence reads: CASDPWGDSYEQYF. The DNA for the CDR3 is TGTGCCAGCGACCCTTGGGGGGACTCCTACGAGCAGTACTTC.

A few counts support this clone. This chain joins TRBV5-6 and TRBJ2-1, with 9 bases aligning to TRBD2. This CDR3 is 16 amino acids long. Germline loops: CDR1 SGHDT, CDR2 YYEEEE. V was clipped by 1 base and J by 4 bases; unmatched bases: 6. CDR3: CASSLPLAGTYNEQFF. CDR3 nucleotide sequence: TGTGCCAGCAGCTTGCCCCTAGCGGGGACTTACAATGAGCAGTTCTTC.

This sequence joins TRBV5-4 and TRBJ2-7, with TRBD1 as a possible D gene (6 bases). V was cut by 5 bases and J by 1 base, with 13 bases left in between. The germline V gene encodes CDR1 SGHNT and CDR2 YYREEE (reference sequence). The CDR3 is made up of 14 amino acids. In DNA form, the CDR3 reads TGTGCCAGCAGAGGTCAGGGGCAATCCTACGAGCAGTACTTC. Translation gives CASRGQGQSYEQYF.

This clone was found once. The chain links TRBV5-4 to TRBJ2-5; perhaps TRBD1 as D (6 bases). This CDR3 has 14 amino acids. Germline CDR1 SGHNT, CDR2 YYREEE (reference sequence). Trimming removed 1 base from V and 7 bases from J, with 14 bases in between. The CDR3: CASSLYGGYRTQYF. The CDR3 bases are TGTGCCAGCAGCTTGTATGGGGGCTACCGGACCCAGTACTTC. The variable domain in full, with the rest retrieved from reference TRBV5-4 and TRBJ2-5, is ETGVTQSPTHLIKTRGQQVTLRCSSQSGHNTVSWYQQALGQGPQFIFQYYREEENGRGNFPPRFSGLQFPNYSSELNVNALELDDSALYLCASSLYGGYRTQYFGPGTRLLVL.

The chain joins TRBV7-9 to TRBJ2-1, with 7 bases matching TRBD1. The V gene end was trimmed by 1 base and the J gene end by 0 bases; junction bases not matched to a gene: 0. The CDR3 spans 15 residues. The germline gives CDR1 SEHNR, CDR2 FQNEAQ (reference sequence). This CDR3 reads CASSLGDSSYNEQFF. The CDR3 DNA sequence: TGTGCCAGCAGCTTAGGGGACAGCTCCTACAATGAGCAGTTCTTC.

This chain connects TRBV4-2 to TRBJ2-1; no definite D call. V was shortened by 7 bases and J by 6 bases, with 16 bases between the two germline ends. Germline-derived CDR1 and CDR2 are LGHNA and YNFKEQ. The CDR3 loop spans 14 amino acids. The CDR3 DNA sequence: TGTGCCAGCACCTCCGATTCCCACATCAATGAGCAGTTCTTC. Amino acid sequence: CASTSDSHINEQFF.

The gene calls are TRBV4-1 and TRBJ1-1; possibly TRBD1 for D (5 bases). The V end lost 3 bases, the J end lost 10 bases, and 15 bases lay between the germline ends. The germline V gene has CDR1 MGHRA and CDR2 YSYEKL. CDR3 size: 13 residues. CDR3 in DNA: TGCGCCAGCAGCCAGCCGGGAGGGGACGTAGCTTTCTTT. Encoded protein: CASSQPGGDVAFF.

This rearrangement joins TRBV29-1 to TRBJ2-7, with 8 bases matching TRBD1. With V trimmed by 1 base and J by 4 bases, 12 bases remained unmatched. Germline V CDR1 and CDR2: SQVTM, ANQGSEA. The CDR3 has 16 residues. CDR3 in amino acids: CSVEGLGGQDLYEQYF. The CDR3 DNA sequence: TGCAGCGTTGAAGGCCTCGGGGGACAGGACTTATACGAGCAGTACTTC.

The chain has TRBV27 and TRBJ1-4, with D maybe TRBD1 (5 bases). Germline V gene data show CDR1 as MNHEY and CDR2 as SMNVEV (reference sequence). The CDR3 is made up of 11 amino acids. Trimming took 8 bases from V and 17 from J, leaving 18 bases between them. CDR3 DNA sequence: TGTGCCAGCGTCGGTGGGCGGGGCTTTTTTTTT. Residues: CASVGGRGFFF.

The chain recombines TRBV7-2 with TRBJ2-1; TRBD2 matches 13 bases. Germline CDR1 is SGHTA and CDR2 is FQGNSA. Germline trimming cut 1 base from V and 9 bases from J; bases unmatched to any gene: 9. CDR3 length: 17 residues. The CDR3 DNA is TGTGCCAGCAGCTTAGGTACTAGCGGGAGGGGTCATGGTGAGCAGTTCTTC. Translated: CASSLGTSGRGHGEQFF.

The CDR3 protein is CASSQFRGSYEQYF. For the CDR3, the DNA is TGCGCCAGCAGCCAATTTAGGGGATCCTACGAGCAGTACTTC. The chain joins TRBV4-1 to TRBJ2-7; D may be TRBD1 (5 bases). V was clipped by 2 bases and J by 1 base, with 9 bases between them. The CDR3 consists of 14 residues. Germline V gene sequence: CDR1 MGHRA, CDR2 YSYEKL.

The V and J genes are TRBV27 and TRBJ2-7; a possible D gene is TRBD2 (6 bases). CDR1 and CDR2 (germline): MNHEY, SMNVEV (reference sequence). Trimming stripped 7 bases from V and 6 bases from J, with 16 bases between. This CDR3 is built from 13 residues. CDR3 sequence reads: CASTPSEIGEQYF. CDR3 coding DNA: TGTGCCAGCACCCCTAGCGAGATCGGCGAGCAGTACTTC.